The rows below give T cell receptor beta chains drawn from one sample of a study of shared clonotypes between healthy human individuals. Some clones are missing from TCRdb's copy, which holds only in-frame ones; the method was immunoSEQ multiplex PCR. The sample records hundreds of thousands of clones, approximately 95% being singletons. Sequencing was performed on naive CD8+ T cells sorted from blood. These receptors were taken from a woman in her 30s in good health. The conserved cysteine and the conserved F or W are not part of the CDR3 here.

j_call v_call cdr3_aa
TRBJ1-2 TRBV5-4 ASSFTSGGYT
TRBJ1-4 TRBV6-6 ATRSGISNEKLF
TRBJ2-7 TRBV5-4 ASSPYTGTRAYEQY
TRBJ2-6 TRBV2 ASSGGRIGANVLT
TRBJ2-1 TRBV9 ASSAGGLTFSNEQF
TRBJ2-7 TRBV27 ASSLIGLAGDPQY
TRBJ2-7 TRBV2 ASSDLSYEQY
TRBJ2-1 TRBV15 ATSQAYNEQF
TRBJ2-3 TRBV29-1 SVETLPTSGTQY
TRBJ2-1 TRBV9 ASSVRLAGGAYNEQF
TRBJ2-1 TRBV7-8 ASSLGGRGNEQF
TRBJ2-7 TRBV19 ASSPRGTPAYEQY
TRBJ2-7 TRBV28 ASSGSWGTYEQY
TRBJ2-7 TRBV19 ASSWVLGVREQY
TRBJ2-2 TRBV27 ASSLLPGYTGELF
TRBJ1-1 TRBV19 ASSIDREGGTEAF
TRBJ2-1 TRBV29-1 SVDYEGQGYNEQF